This TCR beta chain stems from a study of cytomegalovirus exposure and HLA in healthy donors. The length of the CDR3 is 14 residues. V lost 6 bases to trimming and J lost 0 bases; unmatched junction nucleotides: 1. Per germline, CDR1 LNHDA and CDR2 SQIVND (reference sequence). In the PCR, 60 Vbeta and 13 Jbeta primers were used. Original methodology: A follow-up analysis tallied approximately 85 million unique TCR beta chains, about 10 million shared. Assay: immunoSEQ multiplex PCR; the TCRdb copy retains only in-frame clones and omits some. V and J calls and clone size come straight from that table; D and trimming were deduced from the DNA. The sample records tens of thousands of clones, roughly 71% being singletons. Study results and caveats: It was reportedly the case that the classifier diagnosed cytomegalovirus status with high specificity and sensitivity. Roughly uniform depth of sequencing across donors was assumed in presence/absence analyses.

A note on this clone: Its specificity is unknown.

Specimen: PBMCs. The chain combines TRBV19 with TRBJ1-1; 10 positions agree with TRBD1. This receptor was taken from a man aged 45-65 years in good health and CMV-seropositive. The CDR3: CASRGQGMNTEAFF. Here the CDR3 DNA reads TGTGCCAGTAGGGGACAGGGGATGAACACTGAAGCTTTCTTT.